These 8 T cell receptor beta chains originate from one sample sequenced in a study of identifying expanded T cells in peripheral blood. Profiling relied on immunoSEQ multiplex PCR, and the TCRdb table lists in-frame clones only, not all of them. The table has approximately 90,000 clones, 70% to 90% seen once. Material for sequencing was blood. The receptors were sampled from a person aged 18 to 75 in good health.

The chain links TRBV5-1 to TRBJ2-1; 9 nucleotides line up with TRBD2. CDR1 is SGHRS, CDR2 YFSETQ, per germline. The CDR3 has 15 residues. The V gene end was trimmed by 5 bases and the J gene end by 3 bases; junction bases not matched to a gene: 6. This chain's CDR3 is CASRLTSGDYNEQFF. The CDR3 DNA follows: TGCGCCAGCAGGTTGACTAGCGGAGACTACAATGAGCAGTTCTTC. The full variable domain, its missing parts supplied by reference TRBV5-1 and TRBJ2-1, is KAGVTQTPRYLIKTRGQQVTLSCSPISGHRSVSWYQQTPGQGLQFLFEYFSETQRNKGNFPGRFSGRQFSNSRSEMNVSTLELGDSALYLCASRLTSGDYNEQFFGPGTRLTVL.

This clone showed up just a few times. The chain joins TRBV4-1 to TRBJ1-6; D unresolved. Germline V CDR1 and CDR2: MGHRA, YSYEKL. The CDR3 is 14 residues long. Trimming took 5 bases from V and 8 from J, leaving 13 bases between them. CDR3 nucleotide sequence: TGCGCCAGCAGCTGGGAACGCCCGGATTCACCCCTCCACTTT. Translated: CASSWERPDSPLHF.

The chain couples TRBV7-8 to TRBJ1-5; perhaps TRBD1 as D (5 bases). The CDR3 runs 18 residues. The V gene's germline CDR1 is SGHVS and CDR2 FQNEAQ. The germline V and J ends were trimmed by 0 bases and 1 base, with 16 bases remaining between them. CDR3 region: CASSLARRQGGSNQPQHF. CDR3 nucleotide sequence: TGTGCCAGCAGCTTAGCTAGGAGGCAGGGAGGAAGCAATCAGCCCCAGCATTTT.

The genes are TRBV7-9 and TRBJ2-2; 8 positions agree with TRBD2. The V gene's germline CDR1 is SEHNR and CDR2 FQNEAQ (reference sequence). Trimming cost V 5 bases and J 0 bases; bases outside gene matches: 5. The CDR3 has 16 residues. The CDR3 nucleotides read TGTGCCAGCAGCGCTCGAGCGGGGGCGAACACCGGGGAGCTGTTTTTT. This codes for CASSARAGANTGELFF.

The chain joins TRBV10-3 to TRBJ1-1, with D unresolved. Between the trimmed V and J ends, which lost 4 bases and 0 bases, there was a span of 6 bases. CDR1 and CDR2 (germline): ENHRY, SYGVKD. The CDR3 loop spans 13 amino acids. CDR3 sequence reads: CAISGTLNTEAFF. The CDR3 DNA reads as TGTGCCATCAGTGGGACCCTGAACACTGAAGCTTTCTTT.

The CDR3 DNA follows: TGTGCCTGGGACACAAACTATGGCTACACCTTC. Translated: CAWDTNYGYTF. This sequence joins TRBV30 and TRBJ1-2; the D is unclear. V was cut by 5 bases and J by 2 bases, with 6 bases left in between. This CDR3 has 11 amino acids. Germline V lookup: CDR1 GTSNPN, CDR2 SVGIG (reference sequence).

The chain uses TRBV7-9 and TRBJ1-2; possible D gene TRBD1, 6 bases. This CDR3 has 14 residues. V lost 4 bases and J 4 bases, leaving 13 bases between the germline ends. Germline loops: CDR1 SEHNR, CDR2 FQNEAQ (reference sequence). Here the CDR3 reads CASSSGDVGYGYTF. The CDR3 DNA follows: TGTGCCAGCAGCTCAGGGGATGTGGGCTATGGCTACACCTTC. The whole variable domain, remainder taken from reference TRBV7-9 and TRBJ1-2, is DTGVSQNPRHKITKRGQNVTFRCDPISEHNRLYWYRQTLGQGPEFLTYFQNEAQLEKSRLLSDRFSAERPKGSFSTLEIQRTEQGDSAMYLCASSSGDVGYGYTFGSGTRLTVV.

This clone appeared once. V gene TRBV7-2 combines with J gene TRBJ2-3; D not resolved. This CDR3 region has 11 residues. Looked up from germline, CDR1 is SGHTA and CDR2 is FQGNSA. Between the trimmed V and J ends, which lost 3 bases and 2 bases, there was a span of 0 bases. In nucleotides, the CDR3 is TGTGCCAGCAGCTTCACAGATACGCAGTATTTT. Encoded protein: CASSFTDTQYF.